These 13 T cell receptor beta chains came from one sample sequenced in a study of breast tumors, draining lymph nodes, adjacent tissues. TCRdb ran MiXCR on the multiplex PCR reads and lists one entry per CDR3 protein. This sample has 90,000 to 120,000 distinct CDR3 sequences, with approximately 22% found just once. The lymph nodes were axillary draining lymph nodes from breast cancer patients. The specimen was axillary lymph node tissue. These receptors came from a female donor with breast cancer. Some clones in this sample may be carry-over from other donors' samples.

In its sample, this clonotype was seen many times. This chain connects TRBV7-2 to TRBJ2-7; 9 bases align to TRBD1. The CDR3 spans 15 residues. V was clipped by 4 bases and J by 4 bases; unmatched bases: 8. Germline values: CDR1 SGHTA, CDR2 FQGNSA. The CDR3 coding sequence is TGTGCCAGCAGCTCACGATTCGGGACAGGGTACGAGCAGTACTTC. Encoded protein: CASSSRFGTGYEQYF.

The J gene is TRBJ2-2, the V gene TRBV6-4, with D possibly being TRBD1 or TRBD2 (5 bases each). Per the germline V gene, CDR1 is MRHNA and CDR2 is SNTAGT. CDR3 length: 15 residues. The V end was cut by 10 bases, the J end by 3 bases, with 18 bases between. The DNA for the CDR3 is TGTGCCAACCCCGGGACCGAGCGGTACACCGGGGAGCTGTTTTTT. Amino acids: CANPGTERYTGELFF.

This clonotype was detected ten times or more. Here the CDR3 DNA reads TGCAGTGCTAGAACCCCACTAGCGAACGAGCAGTACTTC. It translates to CSARTPLANEQYF. The chain has TRBV20-1 and TRBJ2-7; 7 bases map to TRBD2. V gave up 2 bases and J gave up 5 bases; unmatched junction bases: 6. The germline gives CDR1 DFQATT, CDR2 SNEGSKA (reference sequence). The CDR3 runs to 13 residues.

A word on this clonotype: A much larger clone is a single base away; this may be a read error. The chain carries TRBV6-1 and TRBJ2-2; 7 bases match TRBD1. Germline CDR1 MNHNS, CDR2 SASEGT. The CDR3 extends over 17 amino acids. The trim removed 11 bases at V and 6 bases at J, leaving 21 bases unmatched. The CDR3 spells CACVSWDSGRRSGELFF. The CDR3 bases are TGTGCCTGCGTATCCTGGGACAGTGGGCGAAGGTCCGGGGAGCTGTTTTTT.

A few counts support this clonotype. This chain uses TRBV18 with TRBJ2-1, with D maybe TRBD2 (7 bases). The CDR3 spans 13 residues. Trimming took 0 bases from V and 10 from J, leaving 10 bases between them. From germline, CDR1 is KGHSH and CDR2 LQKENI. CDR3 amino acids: CASSPPGGGEQFF. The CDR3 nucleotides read TGTGCCAGCTCACCACCGGGAGGGGGGGAGCAGTTCTTC.

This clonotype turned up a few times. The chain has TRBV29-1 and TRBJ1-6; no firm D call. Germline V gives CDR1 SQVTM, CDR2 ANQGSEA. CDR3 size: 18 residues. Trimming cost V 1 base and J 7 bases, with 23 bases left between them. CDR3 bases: TGCAGCGTTGAAGGCCCCCAACAGCCAATTCGACCAAATTCACCCCTCCACTTT. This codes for CSVEGPQQPIRPNSPLHF.

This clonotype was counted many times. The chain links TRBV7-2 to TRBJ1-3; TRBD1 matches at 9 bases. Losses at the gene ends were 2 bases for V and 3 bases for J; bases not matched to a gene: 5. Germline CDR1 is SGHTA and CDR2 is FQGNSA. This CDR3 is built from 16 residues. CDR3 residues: CASSLTQGAVGNTIYF. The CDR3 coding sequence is TGTGCCAGCAGCTTAACACAGGGGGCGGTTGGAAACACCATATATTTT.

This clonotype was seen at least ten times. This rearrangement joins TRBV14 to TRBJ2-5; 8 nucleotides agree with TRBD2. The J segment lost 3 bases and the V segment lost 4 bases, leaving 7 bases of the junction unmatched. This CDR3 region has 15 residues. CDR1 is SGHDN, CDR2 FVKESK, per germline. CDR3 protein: CASSPSGPAKETQYF. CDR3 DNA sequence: TGTGCCAGCAGCCCTAGCGGGCCCGCAAAAGAGACCCAGTACTTC.

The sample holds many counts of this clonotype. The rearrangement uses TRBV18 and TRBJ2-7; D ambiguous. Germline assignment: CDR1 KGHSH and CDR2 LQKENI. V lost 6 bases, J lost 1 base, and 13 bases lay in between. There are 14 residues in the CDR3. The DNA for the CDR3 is TGTGCCAGCTCTCCAGTGGACGTTTCCTACGAGCAGTACTTC. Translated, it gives CASSPVDVSYEQYF.

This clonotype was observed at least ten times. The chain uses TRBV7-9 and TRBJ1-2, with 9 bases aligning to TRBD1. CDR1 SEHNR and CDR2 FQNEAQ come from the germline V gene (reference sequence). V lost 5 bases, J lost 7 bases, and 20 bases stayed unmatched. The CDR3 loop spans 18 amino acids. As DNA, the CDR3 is TGTGCCAGCAGCCCCGATGCCGGGAGCGACAGGGGGTTCGTTGGCTACACCTTC. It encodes CASSPDAGSDRGFVGYTF.

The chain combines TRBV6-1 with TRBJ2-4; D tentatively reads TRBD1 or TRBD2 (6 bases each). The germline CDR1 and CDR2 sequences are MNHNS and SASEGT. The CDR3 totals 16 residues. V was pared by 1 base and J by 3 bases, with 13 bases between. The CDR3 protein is CASSEGGARGKNIQYF. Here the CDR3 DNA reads TGTGCCAGCAGTGAAGGGGGGGCGAGGGGCAAAAACATTCAGTACTTC.

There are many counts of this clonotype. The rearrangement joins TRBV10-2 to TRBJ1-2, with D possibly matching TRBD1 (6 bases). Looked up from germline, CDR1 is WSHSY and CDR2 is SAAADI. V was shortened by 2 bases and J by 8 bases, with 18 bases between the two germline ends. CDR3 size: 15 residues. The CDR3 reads CASSEGVGGYKGYTF. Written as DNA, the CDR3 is TGCGCCAGCAGTGAGGGGGTTGGGGGCTACAAAGGCTACACCTTC.

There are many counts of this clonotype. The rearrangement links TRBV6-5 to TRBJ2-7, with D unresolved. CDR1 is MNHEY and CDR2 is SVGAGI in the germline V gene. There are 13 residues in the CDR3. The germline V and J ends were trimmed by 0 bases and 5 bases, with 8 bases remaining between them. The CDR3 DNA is TGTGCCAGCAGTTACTCGCCCGTGGACGAGCAGTACTTC. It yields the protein CASSYSPVDEQYF.